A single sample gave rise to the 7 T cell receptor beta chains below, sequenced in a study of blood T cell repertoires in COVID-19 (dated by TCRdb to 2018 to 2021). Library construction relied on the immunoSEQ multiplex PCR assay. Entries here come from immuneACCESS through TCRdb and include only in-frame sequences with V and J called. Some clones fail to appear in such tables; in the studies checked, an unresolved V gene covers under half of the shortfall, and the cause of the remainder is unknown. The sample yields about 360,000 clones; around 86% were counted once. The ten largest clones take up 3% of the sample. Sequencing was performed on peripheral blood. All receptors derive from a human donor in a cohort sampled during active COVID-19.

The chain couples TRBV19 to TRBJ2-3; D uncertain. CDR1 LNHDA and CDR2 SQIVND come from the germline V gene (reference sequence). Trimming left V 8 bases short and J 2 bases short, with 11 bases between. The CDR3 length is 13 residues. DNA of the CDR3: TGTGCCAGTTCTTCGTTCTTCACAGATACGCAGTATTTT. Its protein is CASSSFFTDTQYF.

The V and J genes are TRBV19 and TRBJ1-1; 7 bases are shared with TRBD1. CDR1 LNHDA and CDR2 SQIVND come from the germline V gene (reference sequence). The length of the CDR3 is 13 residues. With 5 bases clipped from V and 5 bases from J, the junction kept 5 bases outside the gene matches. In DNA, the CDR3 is TGTGCCAGTAGTGTTACAGGGGAAACTGAAGCTTTCTTT. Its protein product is CASSVTGETEAFF.

The CDR3 DNA follows: TGTGCCTGGACCTCGGGCGGGGGGGCGGTAGATACGCAGTATTTT. Its protein product is CAWTSGGGAVDTQYF. The chain links TRBV30 to TRBJ2-3; the match to TRBD2 covers 9 bases. The CDR3 spans 15 residues. V shed 4 bases and J 5 bases; nucleotides not matched to a gene: 10. In germline, CDR1 is GTSNPN, CDR2 SVGIG (reference sequence).

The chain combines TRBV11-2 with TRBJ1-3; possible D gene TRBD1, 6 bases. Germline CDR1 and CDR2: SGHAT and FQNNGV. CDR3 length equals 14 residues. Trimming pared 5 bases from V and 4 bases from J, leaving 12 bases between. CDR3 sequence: CASSLGGPGNTIYF. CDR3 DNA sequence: TGTGCCAGCAGCCTGGGGGGGCCGGGAAACACCATATATTTT.

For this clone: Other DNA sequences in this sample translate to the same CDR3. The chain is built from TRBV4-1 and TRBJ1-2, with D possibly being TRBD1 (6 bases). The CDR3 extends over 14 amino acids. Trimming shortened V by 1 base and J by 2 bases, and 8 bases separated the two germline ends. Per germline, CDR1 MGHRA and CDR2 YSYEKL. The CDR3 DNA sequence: TGCGCCAGCAGCCAAGTTACAGGGAACTATGGCTACACCTTC. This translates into CASSQVTGNYGYTF.

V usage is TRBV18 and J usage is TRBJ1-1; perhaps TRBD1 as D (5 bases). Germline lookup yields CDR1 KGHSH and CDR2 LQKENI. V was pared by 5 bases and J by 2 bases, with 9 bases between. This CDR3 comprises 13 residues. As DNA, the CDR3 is TGTGCCAGCTCATCGACAGCTAACACTGAAGCTTTCTTT. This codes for CASSSTANTEAFF. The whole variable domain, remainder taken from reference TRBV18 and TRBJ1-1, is NAGVMQNPRHLVRRRGQEARLRCSPMKGHSHVYWYRQLPEEGLKFMVYLQKENIIDESGMPKERFSAEFPKEGPSILRIQQVVRGDSAAYFCASSSTANTEAFFGQGTRLTVV.

CDR3 sequence: CASSLPRDRGDSPLHF. As DNA, the CDR3 is TGTGCCAGCAGCTTACCCCGGGACAGGGGGGATTCACCCCTCCACTTT. This rearrangement joins TRBV5-4 to TRBJ1-6; 11 bases align to TRBD1. The CDR3 runs 16 residues. Germline V lookup: CDR1 SGHNT, CDR2 YYREEE (reference sequence). Trimming removed 2 bases from V and 8 bases from J; junction bases left unmatched: 6.